This TCR beta chain was sequenced for a study of PD-1 blockade in classical Hodgkin lymphoma. Study findings and constraints: CD4+ TCR diversity, unlike CD8+, rose significantly by C4D1.

Generated by immunoSEQ multiplex PCR, the TCRdb table keeps only in-frame clones and is missing some. The profile covers more than 50,000 clones, with around 90% appearing a single time and roughly a tenth taken by the ten largest. Comments on this clone: Antigen unknown.

Germline V gives CDR1 SNHLY, CDR2 FYNNEI. Trimming stripped 3 bases from V and 10 bases from J, with 13 bases between. This CDR3 spans 14 amino acids. Brentuximab vedotin exposure varied among the patients, all of whom had relapsed after autologous stem cell transplantation. The chain employs TRBV2 and TRBJ1-6; D gene uncertain. The source is a human donor with classical Hodgkin lymphoma. The sample here was peripheral blood mononuclear cells (PBMCs), taken at baseline. The CDR3: CASSDLAIDSPLHF. The DNA for the CDR3 is TGTGCCAGCAGTGACTTGGCAATAGACTCACCCCTCCACTTT.